The T cell receptor beta chain under discussion was sequenced for a study of T-cell memory formation after mild COVID-19. General study results and limits: Second-wave clones reaching peak frequency on day 37 lacked confirmed SARS-CoV-2 specificity. CD4/CD8 balance characterized clones contracting day 15 to 85, and CD4+ skew characterized later expanders.

UMIs and sample barcodes were carried by the TCR alpha and TCR beta cDNA libraries that 5'RACE produced using constant-segment primers. A single record per CDR3 protein comes from TCRdb applying MiXCR to the 5' RACE reads. The table includes some 300,000 distinct CDR3 sequences, 20% to 25% detected once. The germline V gene encodes CDR1 SGHTA and CDR2 FQGNSA. Trimming took 0 bases from V and 2 from J; bases not matched to a gene: 0. This CDR3 contains 16 residues. This clonotype has just a few counts. Its specificity is not known. The chain couples TRBV7-2 to TRBJ2-6; 8 positions match TRBD2. This receptor was identified in a man between 18 and 29 years old who had mild COVID-19 (a few samples of this study predate the infection). Cell type and time point are not known. Sequencing was carried out using PBMCs or a T cell subset sorted from them (not recorded which). The CDR3 bases are TGTGCCAGCAGCTTAGCGCGGGGGGCTGGGGCCAACGTCCTGACTTTC. Protein product: CASSLARGAGANVLTF. Filled out from reference TRBV7-2 and TRBJ2-6, the complete variable domain reads GAGVSQSPSNKVTEKGKDVELRCDPISGHTALYWYRQSLGQGLEFLIYFQGNSAPDKSGLPSDRFSAERTGGSVSTLTIQRTQQEDSAVYLCASSLARGAGANVLTFGAGSRLTVL.